This TCR beta chain was recorded in a study of T cells after posttransplantation cyclophosphamide. General observations from the study: Donor-recipient repertoire similarity was low at 1-2 months, rising over year one.

Cyclophosphamide on days +3 and +4 followed busulfan-fludarabine conditioning and a marrow graft. As regards this clone: What it binds is not known.

Here immunoSEQ multiplex PCR was the method, and the copy in TCRdb shows in-frame clones only, minus some. The table shows about 43,000 clones, with about 90% occurring only once. This sequence was found in a male patient in his sixties or seventies who received an allogeneic stem cell transplant from a related donor and was CMV-positive. Some of these T cells may belong to the graft donor. The sequenced sample was PBMCs, obtained roughly 59 days after allogeneic stem cell transplant with posttransplant cyclophosphamide.

CDR3 DNA: TGTGCCAGCAGCGTAGATCACAGCCCAGAAGATACGCAGTATTTT. The encoded protein is CASSVDHSPEDTQYF. The chain has TRBV9 and TRBJ2-3; D ambiguous. Trimming stripped 0 bases from V and 5 bases from J, with 13 bases between. Germline V gene sequence: CDR1 SGDLS, CDR2 YYNGEE. The CDR3 is 15 residues long.